The rows below give T cell receptor beta chains drawn from one sample of a study of T cell repertoires in cytomegalovirus infection. Their cognate antigens are unknown. From the reads, TCRdb called clonotypes with MiXCR, one entry per CDR3 protein. The data contain 250,000 to 300,000 distinct CDR3 sequences, less than 25% of them seen just once; the ten biggest clones take up roughly a fifth. The source was cultured PBMCs, collected from culture after CMV antigen stimulation. These receptors all come from a human donor in good health (CMV status not recorded). Some clones in this sample may be carry-over from other donors' samples. The CDR3 runs from the conserved cysteine through the conserved F or W. Fields, in order: V gene, D gene, clone size, J gene, CDR3 DNA, CDR3 protein. D genes are given only for firm matches. Some rows have no size entry. The others give once, few or many, or a class for an expanded clone.

TRBV4-3	.	few	TRBJ1-2	TGCGCCAGCAGCCAAGGGGACCGGGGCTATGGCTACACCTTC	CASSQGDRGYGYTF
TRBV29-1	.	.	TRBJ1-1	TGCAGCGTTGCTCGGGGACCGAACACTGAAGCTTTCTTT	CSVARGPNTEAFF
TRBV6-5	TRBD2	many	TRBJ2-7	TGTGCCAGCAGTTACGCTAGCGGGAGGGCTTGGTACGAGCAGTACTTC	CASSYASGRAWYEQYF
TRBV2	TRBD1	.	TRBJ1-6	TGTGCCAGCAGTCTCGGACAGGAAAATAATTCACCCCTCCACTTT	CASSLGQENNSPLHF
TRBV29-1	.	few	TRBJ2-1	TGCAGCGTTGATCTTTGGGCCAATGAGCAGTTCTTC	CSVDLWANEQFF
TRBV7-2	.	.	TRBJ2-5	TGTGCCAGCAGCACCGTTTGGGGAATAGGGGAGACCCAGTACTTC	CASSTVWGIGETQYF
TRBV6-2/TRBV6-3	.	.	TRBJ2-5	TGTGCCAGCAGTTACTCCCTCCCGACAGGGAGGGAAGAGACCCAGTACTTC	CASSYSLPTGREETQYF
TRBV6-1	TRBD2	many	TRBJ2-1	TGTGCCAGCAGTCGTCCGGGACTAGCGGGGGGGGTCAATGAGCAGTTCTTC	CASSRPGLAGGVNEQFF
TRBV7-6	TRBD2	few	TRBJ2-3	TGTGCCAGCAGCTTAGGGACTAGCGGGTTCACAGATACGCAGTATTTT	CASSLGTSGFTDTQYF
TRBV7-2	.	many	TRBJ2-2	TGTGCCAGCAGCCCCAGACTCACCGGGGAGCTGTTTTTT	CASSPRLTGELFF